Reported below is one T cell receptor (beta chain). This clonotype was observed many times. This clone's antigen is unknown. Per-nucleotide qualities are absent, and no much larger clonotype sits a single base away. Every donor in the study was a healthy Caucasian. The twin cohort comprised three pairs of female monozygotic twins, all aged about 18 to 29 years. The RNA used for TCR libraries was isolated from peripheral blood mononuclear cells. These data are taken from a study of identical twins (dated by TCRdb to 2015 to 2016). Background for the entire study: To test whether fetal clonotypes persist, this study deep-sequenced TCR alpha and beta repertoires from monozygotic twins, from unrelated adults of various ages, and from cord blood. To rule out contamination, replicate twin experiments were performed at different times with different library preparation protocols.

Preparation of the library involved 5' RACE. The instrument was an Illumina HiSeq 2000. Template switching introduced a universal primer binding site; the final cDNA contained a unique molecular identifier, enabling accurate counting of TCR cDNA molecules. First-strand cDNA for TCR alpha and beta chains was synthesized from specific primers in the conserved constant-segment region. Each cDNA library was double barcoded, with a SMART-Mk sample barcode plus Illumina barcodes, to control for contamination. Two successive PCR steps introduced TruSeq adapter sequences along with Illumina sample barcodes. TCR alpha and beta cDNA libraries were sequenced on the Illumina HiSeq platform with custom primers. As for how the authors treated the data: Unique molecular identifiers were extracted from raw reads with MiGEC, and CDR3 positions were determined with MiXCR. For each individual, recombination models were inferred using an EM algorithm with the repgenHMM and IGoR tools. Shared clonotypes were analyzed with the tcR package in R, and sharing was normalized by the product of cloneset sizes. Out-of-frame nonproductive sequences were analyzed to study raw recombination free of thymic and clonal selection effects. TCRdb ran its own pipeline on the public reads, namely fastp trimming at Q25 and MiXCR clone calling, and kept in-frame beta chains. Rows are unified per CDR3 protein, each entry keeping the most common DNA and genes. In this record, the V and J calls reflect TCRdb's handling and not the investigators' own analysis. The table for this sample lists some 560,000 distinct CDR3 sequences; around 9.6% of them were counted only once. Approximately 3.2% of the sample comes from the top ten.

The trim is 0 bases for V and 3 bases for J, with a gap of 8 bases between the germline ends. Inclusive of the bounding cysteine and phenylalanine, the CDR3 is 15 residues long. The DNA shown is the 45-base CDR3, in frame from base 1. CDR1 and CDR2, per the germline V gene, are LGHNA and YSLEER. Results and caveats for the whole study, not just this receptor: Out-of-frame TCR alpha sequences shared between twins showed an excess of low generation-probability sequences compared with coincidental sharing between unrelated individuals. A weaker excess of twin sharing was found in beta out-of-frame sequences because the signal-to-noise ratio was lowered by fewer shared sequences. Invariant T cells such as MAIT and iNKT could partly confound zero-insertion analyses, though diverse VJ usage argued against this for most clonotypes. Abundant cord blood beta clonotypes carried fewer insertions; young adult naive repertoires showed a weaker similar trend, while memory repertoires showed none. Recombination models systematically underestimated out-of-frame TCR alpha sharing in monozygotic twins but agreed with sharing between unrelated individuals. Because the same donors could not be followed over many years, the conclusions depended on cross-sectional statistical analysis.

This sample also appeared in a second study, on yellow fever vaccine responses in identical twins. The second source states: The authors reported that the T cell response to vaccination in identical twins appeared partly convergent and partly personalized. The study precisely tracked vaccine-responding T cell clones in identical twins.

The receptor was isolated from a woman younger than 30 in good health. The rearrangement joined TRBV4-3 to TRBJ2-2; the D gene cannot be resolved reliably. Sequencing was done on a sample of PBMCs. Here the CDR3 is given as CASSQDRYDTGELFF. The DNA reads as follows: TGCGCCAGCAGCCAAGATCGTTATGACACCGGGGAGCTGTTTTTT.